This T cell receptor (beta chain) originates from a study of radiation and T cells in renal cell carcinoma. CDR3 length equals 14 residues. Germline V gene lookup returns CDR1 SGDLS and CDR2 YYNGEE. With V trimmed by 3 bases and J by 6 bases, 8 bases remained unmatched. Repertoires were generated with immunoSEQ multiplex PCR, while TCRdb's copy carries only in-frame clones and drops some. Of about 22,000 clones listed, 60% to 80% are singletons. Time point meaning: baseline pretreatment blood. Specified treatment: 15 Gy SBRT to primary tumor, nephrectomy 4 weeks later. Serial blood draws occurred at baseline and 2 and 4 weeks post-SBRT.

V and J are TRBV9 and TRBJ1-2; 7 bases match TRBD1. This specimen consisted of blood, obtained from a patient whose treatment included radiotherapy and nephrectomy. This TCR derives from a man between 60 and 70 years old with renal cell carcinoma. The CDR3 DNA reads as TGTGCCAGCAGCGCGATGACAGGGCTGGATGGCTACACCTTC. This gives the protein CASSAMTGLDGYTF. Together with reference TRBV9 and TRBJ1-2, the CDR3 gives the full variable domain: DSGVTQTPKHLITATGQRVTLRCSPRSGDLSVYWYQQSLDQGLQFLIQYYNGEERAKGNILERFSAQQFPDLHSELNLSSLELGDSALYFCASSAMTGLDGYTFGSGTRLTVV.